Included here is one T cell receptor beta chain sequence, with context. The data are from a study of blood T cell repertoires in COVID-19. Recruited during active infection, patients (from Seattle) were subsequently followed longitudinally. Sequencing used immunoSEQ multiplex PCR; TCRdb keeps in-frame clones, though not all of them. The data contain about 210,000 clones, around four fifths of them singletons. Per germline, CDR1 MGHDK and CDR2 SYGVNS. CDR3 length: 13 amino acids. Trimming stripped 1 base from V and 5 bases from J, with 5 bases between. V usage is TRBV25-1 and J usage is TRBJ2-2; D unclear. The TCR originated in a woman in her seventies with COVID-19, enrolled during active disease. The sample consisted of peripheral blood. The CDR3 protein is CASSESITGELFF. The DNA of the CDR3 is TGTGCCAGCAGTGAATCTATAACCGGGGAGCTGTTTTTT.